The rows below give T cell receptor beta chains drawn from one sample of a study of blood T cells in healthy people across ages. TCRdb recomputed calls from the 5' RACE reads with MiXCR, one row per CDR3 protein. The sample holds 700,000 to 1,000,000 distinct CDR3 sequences, around 43% seen once. The sequenced material came from blood. The receptors come from a man in his sixties in good health. Each CDR3 is given with its conserved first and last residue. D genes are given only for firm matches. Clone sizes are given selectively: once, few, many, or a class where the clone is expanded.

CDR3nt,CDR3aa,j_gene,d_gene,v_gene,abundance
TGCAGTGCTAGCCCTCCGACAGGGGGCGCCTACAATGAGCAGTTCTTC,CSASPPTGGAYNEQFF,TRBJ2-1,TRBD1,TRBV20-1,few
TGTGCCAGCAGCTTACATCCGACTAGCGGGGGGAATGAGCAGTTCTTC,CASSLHPTSGGNEQFF,TRBJ2-1,TRBD2,TRBV7-2,NA
TGCAGTGCTAGAGATCTGGCAGGGGGTGCCGGCGAGCAGTACTTC,CSARDLAGGAGEQYF,TRBJ2-7,TRBD1,TRBV20-1,NA
TGTGCCAGCAGCTTAGGGTCGGGGACTAGCGGTCCTATGTCCCAGTACTTC,CASSLGSGTSGPMSQYF,TRBJ2-7,TRBD2,TRBV11-2,NA
TGCGCCAGCAGCTTGGCCATCGGGACAGGAACCAACACTGAAGCTTTCTTT,CASSLAIGTGTNTEAFF,TRBJ1-1,TRBD1,TRBV5-1,NA
TGTGCCAGCAGCCCCCTTGATATAGGGGGCGAGCAGTACTTC,CASSPLDIGGEQYF,TRBJ2-7,NA,TRBV11-2,NA
TGCAGCGTTGAAACAGGGGTTGGCTACACCTTC,CSVETGVGYTF,TRBJ1-2,TRBD1,TRBV29-1,few
TGCGCCAGCAGCTTCGGAGGGGATGAGACCCAGTACTTC,CASSFGGDETQYF,TRBJ2-5,NA,TRBV5-1,few
TGCGCCAGCAGCTTGGAAAGGCTCAATGAGCAGTTCTTC,CASSLERLNEQFF,TRBJ2-1,NA,TRBV5-1,few
TGTGCCACCAGTGACAACGGTGGGGGCTCCTACGAGCAGTACTTC,CATSDNGGGSYEQYF,TRBJ2-7,NA,TRBV24-1,NA
TGTGCCAGCAGCGTAATGGGTCTCAATTCACCCCTCCACTTT,CASSVMGLNSPLHF,TRBJ1-6,NA,TRBV7-9,NA
TGTGCCAGCTCTGTTGGGGGCTCGGAGACCCAGTACTTC,CASSVGGSETQYF,TRBJ2-5,NA,TRBV12-3/TRBV12-4,NA
TGTGCCAGCAGCTCCGGGACAGTAGGCAATCAGCCCCAGCATTTT,CASSSGTVGNQPQHF,TRBJ1-5,TRBD1,TRBV7-2,NA
TGTGCCAGCAGTTTTGATAGCGGGGGGGGACAAGAGACCCAGTACTTC,CASSFDSGGGQETQYF,TRBJ2-5,TRBD2,TRBV27,NA
TGTGCCGGGAAAGCTGGGGTGTGTTGCAATGAGCAGTTCTTC,CAGKAGVCCNEQFF,TRBJ2-1,NA,TRBV25-1,NA
TGTGCCAGCAGCCAACAGTCCGGGGCGTACAATGAGCAGTTCTTC,CASSQQSGAYNEQFF,TRBJ2-1,NA,TRBV3-1,few
TGCGCCAGCAGTGATCGGAGTGAGCAGTTCTTC,CASSDRSEQFF,TRBJ2-1,NA,TRBV10-2,few
TGTGCCAGCAGCTCTCGACAGGGCCTTGACTATGACTACACCTTC,CASSSRQGLDYDYTF,TRBJ1-2,TRBD1,TRBV7-8,NA
TGTGCCAGCAGAACCGGGACAGGGGCGAACATTCAGTACTTC,CASRTGTGANIQYF,TRBJ2-4,TRBD1,TRBV2,NA
TGTGCCAGTAGGGCTCGAGAGACCCAGTACTTC,CASRARETQYF,TRBJ2-5,NA,TRBV2,NA
TGTGCCAGCAGCGTATCACAGGGCGTGGGTGAAGCTTTCTTT,CASSVSQGVGEAFF,TRBJ1-1,NA,TRBV7-2,few
TGTGCCAGCAGTTACTCGATATCGGGTGGCTACGAGCAGTACTTC,CASSYSISGGYEQYF,TRBJ2-7,NA,TRBV6-5,NA
TGTGCCAGCAGCTTAACTGACAGGGAGGAAAAACTGTTTTTT,CASSLTDREEKLFF,TRBJ1-4,TRBD1,TRBV7-9,few
TGTGCCAGCAGCAACGAACAGGGATTGGGAGAGACCCAGTACTTC,CASSNEQGLGETQYF,TRBJ2-5,NA,TRBV2,many
TGCGCCAGCAGCAACAGTAACTCCTACAATGAGCAGTTCTTC,CASSNSNSYNEQFF,TRBJ2-1,NA,TRBV5-1,NA
TGTGCCAGCAGCCAAGATTACGAGACAGGGGGCATCAACATTCAGTACTTC,CASSQDYETGGINIQYF,TRBJ2-4,TRBD1,TRBV4-2,many
TGTGCCAGCAGCTTATTGGGCTCAGCGAATACAGATACGCAGTATTTT,CASSLLGSANTDTQYF,TRBJ2-3,NA,TRBV7-2,few
TGCAGCGTTGAAGTAGTGGCGGGGCGGGCCGGGGAGCTGTTTTTT,CSVEVVAGRAGELFF,TRBJ2-2,NA,TRBV29-1,NA
TGTGCCAGCAGTGGCGGGACAGGACCTTATGGCTACACCTTC,CASSGGTGPYGYTF,TRBJ1-2,TRBD1,TRBV12-3/TRBV12-4,few
TGTGCCAGCAGCCCTAATTGGGGCACTGAAGCTTTCTTT,CASSPNWGTEAFF,TRBJ1-1,NA,TRBV14,NA
TGCAGTGCTAGCAGGGACTTCTCCTACGAGCAGTACTTC,CSASRDFSYEQYF,TRBJ2-7,NA,TRBV20-1,few
TGCGCCAGCAGCCAAGACGGACAGGGGCCTCCTGGGGATACGCAGTATTTT,CASSQDGQGPPGDTQYF,TRBJ2-3,TRBD1,TRBV4-3,NA
TGCAGTGCTAGAAGCTTATCAGGGGACTACGAGCAGTACTTC,CSARSLSGDYEQYF,TRBJ2-7,NA,TRBV20-1,NA
TGTGCCACCAGCAGAGACTACGAGGGCGCATGGCAGTACTTC,CATSRDYEGAWQYF,TRBJ2-7,NA,TRBV15,few
TGTGCCAGCAGAGGGGACCTGAACACTGAAGCTTTCTTT,CASRGDLNTEAFF,TRBJ1-1,NA,TRBV6-5,NA